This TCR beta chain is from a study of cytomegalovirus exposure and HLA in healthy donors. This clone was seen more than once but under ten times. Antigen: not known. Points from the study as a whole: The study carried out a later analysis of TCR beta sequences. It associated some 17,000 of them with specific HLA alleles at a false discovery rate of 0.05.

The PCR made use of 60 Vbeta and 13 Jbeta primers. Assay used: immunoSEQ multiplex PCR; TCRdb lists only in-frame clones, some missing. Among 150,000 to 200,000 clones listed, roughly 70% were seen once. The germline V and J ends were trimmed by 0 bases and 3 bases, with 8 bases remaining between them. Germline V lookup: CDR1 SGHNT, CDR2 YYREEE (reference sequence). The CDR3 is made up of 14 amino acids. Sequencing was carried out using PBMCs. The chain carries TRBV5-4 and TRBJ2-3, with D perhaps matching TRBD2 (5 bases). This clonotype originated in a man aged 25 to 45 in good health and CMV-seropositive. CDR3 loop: CASSLGRGTDTQYF. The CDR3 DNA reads TGTGCCAGCAGCTTGGGGCGAGGGACAGATACGCAGTATTTT.